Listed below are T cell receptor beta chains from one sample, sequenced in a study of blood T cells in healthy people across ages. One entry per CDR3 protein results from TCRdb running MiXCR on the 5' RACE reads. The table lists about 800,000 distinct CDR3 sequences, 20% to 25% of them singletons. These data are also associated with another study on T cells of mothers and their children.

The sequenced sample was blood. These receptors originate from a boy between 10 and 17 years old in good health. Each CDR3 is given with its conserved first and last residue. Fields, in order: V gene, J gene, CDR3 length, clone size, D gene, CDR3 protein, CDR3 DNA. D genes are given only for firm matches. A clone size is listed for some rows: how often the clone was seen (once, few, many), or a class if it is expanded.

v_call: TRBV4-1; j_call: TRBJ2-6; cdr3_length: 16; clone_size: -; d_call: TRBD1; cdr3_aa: CASSVTTGAGANVLTF; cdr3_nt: TGCGCCAGCAGCGTAACAACAGGGGCTGGGGCCAACGTCCTGACTTTC
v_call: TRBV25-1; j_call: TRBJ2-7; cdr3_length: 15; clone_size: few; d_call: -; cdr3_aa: CASRNRDSLDYEQYF; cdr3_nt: TGTGCCAGCAGGAACCGGGACTCGCTAGACTACGAGCAGTACTTC
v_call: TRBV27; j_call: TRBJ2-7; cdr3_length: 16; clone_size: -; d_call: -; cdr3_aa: CASSLAGTAGYWEQYF; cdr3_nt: TGTGCCAGCAGTTTAGCCGGGACGGCCGGCTACTGGGAGCAGTACTTC
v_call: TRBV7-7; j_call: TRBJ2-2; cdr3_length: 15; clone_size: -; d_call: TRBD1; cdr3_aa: CASSLAQGDTGELFF; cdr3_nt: TGTGCTAGCAGCTTAGCCCAGGGGGACACCGGGGAGCTGTTTTTT
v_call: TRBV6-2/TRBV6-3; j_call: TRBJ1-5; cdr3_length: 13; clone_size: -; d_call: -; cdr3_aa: CASSYGPHQPQHF; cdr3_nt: TGTGCCAGCAGTTACGGACCCCATCAGCCCCAGCATTTT
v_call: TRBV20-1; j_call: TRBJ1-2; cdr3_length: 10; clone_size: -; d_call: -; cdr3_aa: CSASDTVGTF; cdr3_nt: TGCAGTGCTTCAGATACAGTTGGCACCTTC
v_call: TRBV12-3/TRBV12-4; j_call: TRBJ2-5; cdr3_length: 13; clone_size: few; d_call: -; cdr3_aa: CASSPMTVETQYF; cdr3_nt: TGTGCCAGCAGTCCTATGACAGTGGAGACCCAGTACTTC
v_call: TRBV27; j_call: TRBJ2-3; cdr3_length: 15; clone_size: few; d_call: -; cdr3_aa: CASSLALALRDTQYF; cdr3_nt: TGTGCCAGCAGTTTGGCCCTAGCTCTACGAGATACGCAGTATTTT
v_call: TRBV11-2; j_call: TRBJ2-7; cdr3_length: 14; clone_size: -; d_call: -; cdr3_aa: CASSESRPGYEQYF; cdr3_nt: TGTGCCAGCAGCGAATCACGACCAGGCTACGAGCAGTACTTC
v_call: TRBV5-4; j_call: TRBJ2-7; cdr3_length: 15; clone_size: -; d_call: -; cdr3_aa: CASSSVELGIYEQYF; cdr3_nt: TGTGCCAGCAGTTCCGTGGAGCTGGGGATCTACGAGCAGTACTTC
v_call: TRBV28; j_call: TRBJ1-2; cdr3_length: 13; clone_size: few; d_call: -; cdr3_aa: CASRRQENYGYTF; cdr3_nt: TGTGCCAGCAGGAGACAGGAGAACTATGGCTACACCTTC
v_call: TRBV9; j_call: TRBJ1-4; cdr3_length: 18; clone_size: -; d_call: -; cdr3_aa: CASSVGREEFTTNEKLFF; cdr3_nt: TGTGCCAGCAGCGTAGGACGTGAGGAGTTTACAACTAATGAAAAACTGTTTTTT
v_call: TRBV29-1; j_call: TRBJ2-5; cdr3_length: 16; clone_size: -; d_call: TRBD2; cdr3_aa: CSVEEPGLGNGETQYF; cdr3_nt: TGCAGCGTCGAGGAACCGGGACTAGGGAACGGGGAGACCCAGTACTTC
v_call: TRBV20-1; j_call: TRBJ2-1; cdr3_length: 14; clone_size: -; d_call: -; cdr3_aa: CSASFIGRYSEQFF; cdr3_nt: TGCAGTGCTAGCTTTATTGGGAGATACAGTGAGCAGTTCTTC
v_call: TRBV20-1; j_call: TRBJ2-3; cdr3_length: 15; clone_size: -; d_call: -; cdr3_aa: CSAKGLILGEDTQYF; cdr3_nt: TGCAGTGCCAAAGGACTGATCCTGGGAGAAGATACGCAGTATTTT
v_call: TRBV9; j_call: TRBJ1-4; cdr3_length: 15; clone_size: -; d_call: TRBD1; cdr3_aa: CASSTGGTGPEKLFF; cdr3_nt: TGTGCCAGCAGCACGGGGGGGACAGGGCCTGAAAAACTGTTTTTT
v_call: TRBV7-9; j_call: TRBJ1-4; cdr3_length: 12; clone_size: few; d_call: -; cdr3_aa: CASSSAIEKLFF; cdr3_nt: TGTGCCAGCAGCTCGGCCATTGAAAAACTGTTTTTT
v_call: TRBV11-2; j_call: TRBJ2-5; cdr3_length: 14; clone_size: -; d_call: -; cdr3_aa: CATTGRVGGETQYF; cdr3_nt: TGTGCCACCACCGGTAGGGTAGGAGGAGAGACCCAGTACTTC
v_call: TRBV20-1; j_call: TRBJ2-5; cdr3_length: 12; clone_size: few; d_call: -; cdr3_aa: CSAIGDGETQYF; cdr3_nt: TGCAGTGCTATAGGGGACGGGGAGACCCAGTACTTC
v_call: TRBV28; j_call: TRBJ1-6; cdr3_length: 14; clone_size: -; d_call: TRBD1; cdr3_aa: CASGTGGNNSPLHF; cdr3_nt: TGTGCCAGCGGTACAGGGGGAAACAATTCACCCCTCCACTTT
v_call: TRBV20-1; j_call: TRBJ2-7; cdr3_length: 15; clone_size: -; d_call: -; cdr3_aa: CSARDRADFSYEQYF; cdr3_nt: TGCAGTGCTAGAGATCGGGCAGACTTCTCCTACGAGCAGTACTTC
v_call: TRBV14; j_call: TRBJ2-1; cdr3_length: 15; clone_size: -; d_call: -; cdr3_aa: CASSHGGTAYNEQFF; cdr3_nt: TGTGCCAGCAGCCACGGCGGGACCGCCTACAATGAGCAGTTCTTC
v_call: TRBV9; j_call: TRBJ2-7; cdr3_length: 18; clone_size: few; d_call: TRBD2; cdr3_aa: CASSAQTSGGAKYYEQYF; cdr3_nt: TGTGCCAGCAGCGCCCAAACTAGCGGGGGGGCGAAATATTACGAGCAGTACTTC
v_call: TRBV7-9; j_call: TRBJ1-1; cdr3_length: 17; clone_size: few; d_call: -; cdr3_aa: CASSLDRLGQVGTEAFF; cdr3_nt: TGTGCCAGCAGCTTAGATAGGCTGGGCCAGGTGGGCACTGAAGCTTTCTTT
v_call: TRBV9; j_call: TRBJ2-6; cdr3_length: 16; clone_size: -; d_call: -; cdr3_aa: CASSGRSGVWANVLTF; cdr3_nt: TGTGCCAGCAGCGGACGATCAGGGGTTTGGGCCAACGTCCTGACTTTC
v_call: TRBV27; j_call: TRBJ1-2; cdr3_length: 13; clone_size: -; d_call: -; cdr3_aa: CASSLRSSYGYTF; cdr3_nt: TGTGCCAGCAGTTTAAGGTCTAGCTATGGCTACACCTTC
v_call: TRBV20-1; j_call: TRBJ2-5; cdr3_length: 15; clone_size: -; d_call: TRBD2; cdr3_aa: CSARDFGEGQATQYF; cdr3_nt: TGCAGTGCTAGAGATTTCGGGGAGGGGCAGGCGACCCAGTACTTC
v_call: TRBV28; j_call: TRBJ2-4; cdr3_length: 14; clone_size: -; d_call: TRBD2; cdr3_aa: CASSLILAGGDWYF; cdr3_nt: TGTGCCAGCAGTTTGATTTTGGCGGGGGGCGATTGGTACTTC
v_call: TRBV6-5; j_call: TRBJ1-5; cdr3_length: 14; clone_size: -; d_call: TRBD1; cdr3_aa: CASSYGTGLEPQHF; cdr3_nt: TGTGCCAGCAGTTACGGGACAGGGTTAGAGCCCCAGCATTTT
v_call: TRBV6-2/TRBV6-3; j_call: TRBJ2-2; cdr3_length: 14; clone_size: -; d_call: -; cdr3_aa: CASSYTDSPGELFF; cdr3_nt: TGTGCCAGCAGTTACACGGACAGTCCCGGGGAGCTGTTTTTT
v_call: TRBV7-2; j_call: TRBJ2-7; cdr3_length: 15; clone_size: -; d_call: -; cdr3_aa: CASSPEGQRVGEQYF; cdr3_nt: TGTGCCAGCAGCCCGGAAGGGCAGAGGGTAGGCGAGCAGTACTTC
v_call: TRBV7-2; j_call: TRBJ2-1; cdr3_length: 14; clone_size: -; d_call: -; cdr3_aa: CASSYAGGSNEQFF; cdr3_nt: TGTGCCAGCAGTTACGCCGGGGGTTCCAATGAGCAGTTCTTC
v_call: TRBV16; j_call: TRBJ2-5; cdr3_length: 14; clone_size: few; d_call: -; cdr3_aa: CASSHTGAGETQYF; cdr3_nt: TGTGCCAGCAGCCATACTGGCGCCGGGGAGACCCAGTACTTC
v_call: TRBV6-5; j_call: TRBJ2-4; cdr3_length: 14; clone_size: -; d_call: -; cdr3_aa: CASSYSNGRNIQYF; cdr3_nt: TGTGCCAGCAGTTACTCGAATGGGCGTAACATTCAGTACTTC
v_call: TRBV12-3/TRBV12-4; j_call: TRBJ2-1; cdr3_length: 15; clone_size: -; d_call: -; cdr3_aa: CASSGRSGLLFGGSF; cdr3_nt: TGTGCCAGCAGTGGACGGAGCGGCCTCTTATTTGGTGGGAGTTTC
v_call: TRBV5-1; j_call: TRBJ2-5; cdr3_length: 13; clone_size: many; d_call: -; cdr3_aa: CASSSGDQETQYF; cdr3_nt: TGTGCCAGCAGTTCGGGGGATCAAGAGACCCAGTACTTC
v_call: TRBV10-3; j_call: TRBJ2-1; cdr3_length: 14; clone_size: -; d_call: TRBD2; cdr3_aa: CAISAAGGSGEQFF; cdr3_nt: TGTGCCATCAGTGCCGCGGGAGGGTCTGGTGAGCAGTTCTTC
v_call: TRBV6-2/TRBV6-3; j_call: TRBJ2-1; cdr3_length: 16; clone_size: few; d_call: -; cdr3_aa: CASGSIWESSYNEQFF; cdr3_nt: TGTGCCAGCGGGTCTATCTGGGAAAGCTCCTACAATGAGCAGTTCTTC
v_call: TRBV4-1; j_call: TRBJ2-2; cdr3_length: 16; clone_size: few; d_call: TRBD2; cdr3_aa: CASSQGGASGRRELFF; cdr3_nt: TGCGCCAGCAGCCAAGGGGGGGCTAGCGGGAGGCGGGAGCTGTTTTTT
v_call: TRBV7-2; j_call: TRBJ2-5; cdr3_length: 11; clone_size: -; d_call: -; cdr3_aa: CASSLMGPQYF; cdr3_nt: TGTGCCAGCAGCTTAATGGGGCCCCAGTACTTC
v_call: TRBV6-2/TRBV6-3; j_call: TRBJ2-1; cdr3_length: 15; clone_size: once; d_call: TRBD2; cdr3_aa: CASSPSGRPSSEQFF; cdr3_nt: TGTGCCAGCAGCCCGAGCGGGAGGCCCTCAAGTGAGCAGTTCTTC
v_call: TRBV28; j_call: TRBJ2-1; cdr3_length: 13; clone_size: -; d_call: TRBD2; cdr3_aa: CASSSMGGDEQFF; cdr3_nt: TGTGCCAGCAGTTCGATGGGAGGGGATGAGCAGTTCTTC
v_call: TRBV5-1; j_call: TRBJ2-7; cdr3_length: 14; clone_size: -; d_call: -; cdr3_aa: CASSLVPDFYEQYF; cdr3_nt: TGCGCCAGCAGCTTGGTCCCGGATTTCTACGAGCAGTACTTC
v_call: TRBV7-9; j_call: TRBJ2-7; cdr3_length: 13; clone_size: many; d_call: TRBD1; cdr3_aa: CASSWTGSYEQYF; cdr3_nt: TGTGCCAGCAGCTGGACAGGTTCCTACGAGCAGTACTTC
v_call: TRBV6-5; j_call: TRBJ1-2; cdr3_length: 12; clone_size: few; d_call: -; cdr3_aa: CASRKGNYGYTF; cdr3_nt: TGTGCCAGCAGGAAGGGTAACTATGGCTACACCTTC
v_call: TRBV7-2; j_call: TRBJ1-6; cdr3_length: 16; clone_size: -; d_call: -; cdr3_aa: CASSLALTVENSPLHF; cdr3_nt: TGTGCCAGCAGCTTAGCGCTAACAGTTGAGAATTCACCCCTCCACTTT
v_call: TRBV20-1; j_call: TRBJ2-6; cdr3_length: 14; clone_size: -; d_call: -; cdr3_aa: CSASRVTGANVLTF; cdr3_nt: TGCAGTGCTAGCAGGGTAACTGGGGCCAACGTCCTGACTTTC
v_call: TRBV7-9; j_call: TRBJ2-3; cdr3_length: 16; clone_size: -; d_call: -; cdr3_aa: CASSSTMGLGTDTQYF; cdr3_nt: TGTGCCAGCAGCTCGACCATGGGGTTGGGCACAGATACGCAGTATTTT
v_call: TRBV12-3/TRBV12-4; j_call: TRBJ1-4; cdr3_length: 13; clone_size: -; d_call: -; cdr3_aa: CASSTSPEEKLFF; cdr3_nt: TGTGCCAGCAGTACGTCCCCTGAGGAAAAACTGTTTTTT
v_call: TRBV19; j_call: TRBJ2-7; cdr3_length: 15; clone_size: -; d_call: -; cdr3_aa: CASSISSRTTYEQYF; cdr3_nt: TGTGCCAGTAGTATTTCATCCAGAACCACCTACGAGCAGTACTTC
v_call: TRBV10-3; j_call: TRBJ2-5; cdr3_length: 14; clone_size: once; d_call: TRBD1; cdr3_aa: CAISAQGGGETQYF; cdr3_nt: TGTGCCATCAGTGCACAGGGGGGCGGGGAGACCCAGTACTTC
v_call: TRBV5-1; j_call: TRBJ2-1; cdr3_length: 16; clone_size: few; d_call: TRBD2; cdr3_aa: CASSLSQGLAGVEQFF; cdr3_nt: TGCGCCAGCAGCTTGTCTCAAGGACTAGCGGGAGTTGAGCAGTTCTTC
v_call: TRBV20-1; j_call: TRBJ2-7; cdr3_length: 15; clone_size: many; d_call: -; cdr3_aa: CSARDKDSYSYEQYF; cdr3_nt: TGCAGTGCTAGAGATAAGGACAGCTACTCCTACGAGCAGTACTTC
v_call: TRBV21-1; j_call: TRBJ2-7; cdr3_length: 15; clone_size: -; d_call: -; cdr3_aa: CASSNRGAGYYEQYF; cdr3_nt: TGTGCCAGCAGCAACCGGGGAGCGGGGTACTACGAGCAGTACTTC